The clone carrying this T cell receptor beta chain was counted a few times. The antigen remains unidentified. A single-stranded UMI oligo with SP2 sequence was ligated to cDNA 3' ends. The first PCR ran three to four cycles with an equimolar RC1.1 and RC1.2 beta primer mix. TCRdb reprocessed the UMI-ligation and nested PCR reads with MiXCR, giving one entry per CDR3 protein. This sample has some 50,000 distinct CDR3 sequences, with approximately 10% found just once. The sample belongs to a study of quantifying T cell responses using KT2 cells. Overall study: RNA was reverse transcribed with TCR alpha and beta constant-region primers. The second PCR was a qPCR stopped at a predetermined fluorescence threshold.

Known numbers of the T cell clone KT2 were added to PBMC. Fixed numbers of PBMC received varying amounts of KT2 cells. The ends lost 4 bases at V and 7 bases at J; junction bases unmatched: 7. Germline lookup yields CDR1 MNHEY and CDR2 SVGAGI. This CDR3 is 14 amino acids long. Points from the study as a whole: Very high KT2 spike-in numbers caused saturation in KT2 sequence detection.

The clonotype was recovered from a human donor. This sequence joins TRBV6-5 and TRBJ2-7, with TRBD1 identical over 10 bases. The source material was PBMCs spiked with cells of the T cell clone KT2. In DNA, the CDR3 is TGTGCCAGCAGTTGGGACAGGGGAGGGTTTGAGCAGTACTTC. This encodes CASSWDRGGFEQYF.